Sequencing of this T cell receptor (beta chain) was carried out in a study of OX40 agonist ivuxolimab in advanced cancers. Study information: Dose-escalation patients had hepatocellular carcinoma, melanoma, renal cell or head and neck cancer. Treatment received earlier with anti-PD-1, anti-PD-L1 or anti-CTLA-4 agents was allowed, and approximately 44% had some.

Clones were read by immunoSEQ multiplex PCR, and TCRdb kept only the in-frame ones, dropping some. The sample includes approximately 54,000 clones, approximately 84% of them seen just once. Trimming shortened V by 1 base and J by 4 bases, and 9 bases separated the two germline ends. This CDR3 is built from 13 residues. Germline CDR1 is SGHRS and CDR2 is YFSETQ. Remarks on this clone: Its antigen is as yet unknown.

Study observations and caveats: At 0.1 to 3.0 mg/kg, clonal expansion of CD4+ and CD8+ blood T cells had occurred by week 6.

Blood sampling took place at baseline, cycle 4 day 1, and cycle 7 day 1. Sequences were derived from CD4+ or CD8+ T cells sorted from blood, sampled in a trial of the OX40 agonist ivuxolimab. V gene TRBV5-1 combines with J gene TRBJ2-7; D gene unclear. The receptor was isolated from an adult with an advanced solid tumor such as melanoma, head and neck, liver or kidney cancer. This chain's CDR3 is CASSLTSGYEQYF. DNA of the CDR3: TGCGCCAGCAGCTTGACTTCAGGTTACGAGCAGTACTTC.